This record concerns one T cell receptor beta chain sequence. The antigen is not known. This record comes from a study of cytomegalovirus exposure and HLA in healthy donors. Germline assignment: CDR1 LGHNA and CDR2 YSLEER. Trimming pared 3 bases from V and 5 bases from J, leaving 11 bases between. The CDR3 sequence is 14 residues long. Primers: 60 Vbeta forward and 13 Jbeta reverse. In the original analysis: Approximately 11 million of tens of millions of unique TCR beta chains were shared, per a later count. The table came from immunoSEQ multiplex PCR; TCRdb's copy has only in-frame clones and leaves some out. V, J and clone size were drawn from that table, and D and trimming were deduced from the DNA. The sample holds about 85,000 clones; roughly 80% are singletons and the top ten take 2% to 2.5%. Broader study findings: Segments of the TCR beta V type were, in most cases, productive about 87% or about 30% of the time in an earlier analysis. A missense variant in DCLRE1C was later tied to TCR beta V- and J-gene trimming. Later analysis showed TCR association rates varying by HLA locus, highest for DRB1 and lowest for HLA-C.

The specimen sequenced was PBMCs. The sequence was obtained from a boy aged 5-17 years in good health and CMV-seronegative. The gene calls are TRBV4-3 and TRBJ1-5; tentatively, D is TRBD1 (6 bases). The CDR3 DNA reads TGCGCCAGCAGCCAGGGGGCTGGGGATCAGCCCCAGCATTTT. Translating it yields CASSQGAGDQPQHF.